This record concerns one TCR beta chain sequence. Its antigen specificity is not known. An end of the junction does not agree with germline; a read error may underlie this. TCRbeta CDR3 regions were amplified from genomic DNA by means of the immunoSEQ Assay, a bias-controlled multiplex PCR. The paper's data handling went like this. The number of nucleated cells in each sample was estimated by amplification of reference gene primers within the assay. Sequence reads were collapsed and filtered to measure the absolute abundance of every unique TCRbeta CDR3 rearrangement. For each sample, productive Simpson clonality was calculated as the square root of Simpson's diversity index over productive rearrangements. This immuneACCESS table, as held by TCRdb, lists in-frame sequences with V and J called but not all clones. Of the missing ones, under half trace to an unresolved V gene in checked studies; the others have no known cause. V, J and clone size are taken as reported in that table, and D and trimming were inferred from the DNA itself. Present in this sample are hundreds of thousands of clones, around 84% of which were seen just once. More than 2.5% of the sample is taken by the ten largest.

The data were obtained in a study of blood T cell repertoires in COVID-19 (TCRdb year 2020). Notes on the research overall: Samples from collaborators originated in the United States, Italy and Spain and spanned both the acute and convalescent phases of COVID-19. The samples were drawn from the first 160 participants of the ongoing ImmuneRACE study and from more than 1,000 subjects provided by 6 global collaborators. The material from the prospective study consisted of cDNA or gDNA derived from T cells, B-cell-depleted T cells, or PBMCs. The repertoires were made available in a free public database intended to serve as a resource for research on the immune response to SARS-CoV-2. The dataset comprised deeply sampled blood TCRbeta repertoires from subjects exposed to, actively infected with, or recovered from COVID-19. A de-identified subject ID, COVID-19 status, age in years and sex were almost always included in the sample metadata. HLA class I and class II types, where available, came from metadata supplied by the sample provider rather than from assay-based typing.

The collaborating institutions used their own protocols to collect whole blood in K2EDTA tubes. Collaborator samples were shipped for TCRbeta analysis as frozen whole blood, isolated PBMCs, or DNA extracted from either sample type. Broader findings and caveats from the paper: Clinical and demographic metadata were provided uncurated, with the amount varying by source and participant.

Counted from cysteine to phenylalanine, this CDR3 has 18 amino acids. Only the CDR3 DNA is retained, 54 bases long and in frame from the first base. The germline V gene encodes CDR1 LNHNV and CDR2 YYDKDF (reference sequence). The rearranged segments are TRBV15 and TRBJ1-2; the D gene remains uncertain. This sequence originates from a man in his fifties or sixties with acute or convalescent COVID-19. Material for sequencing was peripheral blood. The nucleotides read TGTGCCACCACCAGAGATCTGAGGTTAGCGAAAACTAACTATGGCTACACCTTC. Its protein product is CATTRDLRLAKTNYGYTF.